One sample yielded the 8 T cell receptor beta chains listed below, sequenced in a study of blood T cells in healthy people across ages. Primers used in a second PCR of about 7 to 12 cycles were a sample-barcoded 5' primer and a J-beta primer mix. TCRdb passed the 5' RACE reads through MiXCR, listing each CDR3 protein once. The sample lists 780,000 or so distinct CDR3 sequences; roughly three fifths were seen once. Sequencing used blood. Receptors were obtained from a man in his forties in good health.

J is TRBJ1-2 and V is TRBV20-1; 7 bases are shared with TRBD1. Germline CDR1 is DFQATT and CDR2 is SNEGSKA (reference sequence). This CDR3 has 14 residues. The junction had 9 bases not matched to a gene; V was cut back by 5 bases and J by 3 bases. CDR3 protein: CSAPPTGSDYGYTF. Written as DNA, the CDR3 is TGCAGTGCTCCCCCGACAGGGTCCGACTATGGCTACACCTTC.

The chain couples TRBV13 to TRBJ1-4; 9 nucleotides agree with TRBD1. The CDR3 runs to 15 residues. The germline CDR1 and CDR2 sequences are PRHDT and FYEKMQ (reference sequence). V shed 5 bases, J shed 7 bases, and the junction held 8 bases outside the gene matches. The CDR3 sequence is CASSNGQGNAEKLFF. The CDR3 DNA is TGTGCCAGCAGCAACGGACAGGGGAACGCTGAAAAACTGTTTTTT.

The table lists this clonotype with a count of one. This chain links TRBV28 with TRBJ2-5; D is possibly TRBD1 (6 bases). The V gene lost 4 bases and the J gene lost 0 bases, with 12 bases spanning the gap. Germline values: CDR1 MDHEN, CDR2 SYDVKM. This CDR3 has 15 amino acids. The CDR3 spells CASSSPGQNQETQYF. The CDR3 DNA sequence: TGTGCCAGCAGTTCCCCCGGACAGAACCAAGAGACCCAGTACTTC.

V and J are TRBV20-1 and TRBJ2-1, with 11 bases that match TRBD1. The CDR3 consists of 14 residues. CDR1 is DFQATT and CDR2 is SNEGSKA in the germline V gene (reference sequence). Trimming took 6 bases from V and 8 from J; bases not matched to a gene: 9. The CDR3: CSARGQGGAHEQFF. Here the CDR3 DNA reads TGCAGTGCCAGGGGACAGGGGGGCGCCCATGAGCAGTTCTTC.

The chain combines TRBV7-9 with TRBJ2-1; 7 nucleotides align to TRBD1. The V gene end was trimmed by 5 bases and the J gene end by 7 bases; junction bases not matched to a gene: 11. This CDR3 contains 15 residues. Germline loops: CDR1 SEHNR, CDR2 FQNEAQ (reference sequence). The CDR3 DNA reads as TGTGCCAGCAGCCTAGACAGGGTGTCTGAAAATGAGCAGTTCTTC. Translated: CASSLDRVSENEQFF.

V usage is TRBV10-3 and J usage is TRBJ2-5, with 7 bases aligning to TRBD1. Germline loops: CDR1 ENHRY, CDR2 SYGVKD. V shed 10 bases, J shed 2 bases, and the junction held 31 bases outside the gene matches. The CDR3 has 21 residues. CDR3 residues: CATGIPNALSENRGPQETQYF. The CDR3 DNA reads TGTGCCACCGGAATACCGAATGCTCTGTCCGAAAACAGGGGACCTCAAGAGACCCAGTACTTC.

J is TRBJ2-3 and V is TRBV20-1, with TRBD2 identical over 8 bases. The J segment lost 0 bases and the V segment lost 5 bases, leaving 7 bases of the junction unmatched. The CDR3 has 15 amino acids. The V gene's germline CDR1 is DFQATT and CDR2 SNEGSKA (reference sequence). The CDR3 spells CSAPLTSGSTDTQYF. CDR3 DNA: TGCAGTGCTCCCCTTACTAGCGGTAGCACAGATACGCAGTATTTT.

This clonotype has more than one count but fewer than ten. The chain employs TRBV12-3 or TRBV12-4 and TRBJ2-5, with D possibly matching TRBD1 (6 bases). V lost 10 bases and J lost 0, with 21 bases in between. The CDR3 is 16 amino acids. The CDR3 sequence is CATDPEGDGNQETQYF. The CDR3 coding sequence is TGTGCCACCGACCCCGAGGGGGACGGAAACCAAGAGACCCAGTACTTC.